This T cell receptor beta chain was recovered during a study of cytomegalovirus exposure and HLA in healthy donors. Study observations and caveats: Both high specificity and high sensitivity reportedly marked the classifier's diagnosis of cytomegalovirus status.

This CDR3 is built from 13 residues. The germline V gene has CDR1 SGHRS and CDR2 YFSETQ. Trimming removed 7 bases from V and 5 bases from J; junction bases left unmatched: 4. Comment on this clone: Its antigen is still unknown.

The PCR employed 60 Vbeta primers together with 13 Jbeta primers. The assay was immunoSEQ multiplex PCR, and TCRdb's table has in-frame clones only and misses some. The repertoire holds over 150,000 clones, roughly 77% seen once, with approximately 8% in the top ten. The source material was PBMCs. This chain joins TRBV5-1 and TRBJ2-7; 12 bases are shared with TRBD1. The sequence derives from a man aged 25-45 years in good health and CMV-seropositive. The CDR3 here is CASSRDRGHEQYF. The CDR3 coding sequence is TGCGCCAGCTCCCGGGACAGGGGGCACGAGCAGTACTTC.